A single sample is the source of the 5 T cell receptor beta chains below, sequenced in a study of blood T cell repertoires in COVID-19. The protocol was immunoSEQ multiplex PCR, while the TCRdb copy is restricted to in-frame clones and leaves out a portion. The sample carries 200,000 to 300,000 clones, about 87% recorded once. Sequenced sample: peripheral blood. The receptors stem from a woman in her fifties or sixties with COVID-19, enrolled during active disease.

The genes are TRBV7-9 and TRBJ1-1; D ambiguous. The CDR3 sequence is 13 residues long. Trimming took 5 bases from V and 3 from J, leaving 10 bases between them. Germline CDR1 SEHNR, CDR2 FQNEAQ (reference sequence). CDR3 loop: CASSHPRDTEAFF. The CDR3 DNA reads TGTGCCAGCAGCCACCCTCGGGACACTGAAGCTTTCTTT. The full variable domain, in which reference TRBV7-9 and TRBJ1-1 provide the parts outside the CDR3, is DTGVSQNPRHKITKRGQNVTFRCDPISEHNRLYWYRQTLGQGPEFLTYFQNEAQLEKSRLLSDRFSAERPKGSFSTLEIQRTEQGDSAMYLCASSHPRDTEAFFGQGTRLTVV.

The genes are TRBV11-2 and TRBJ2-2; TRBD2 is a possible D gene (5 bases). The CDR3 extends over 15 amino acids. V lost 2 bases to trimming and J lost 2 bases, with 9 bases between them. CDR1 SGHAT and CDR2 FQNNGV come from the germline V gene. CDR3 in DNA: TGTGCCAGCAGCTTAAGCAGGACTAACACCGGGGAGCTGTTTTTT. The encoded protein is CASSLSRTNTGELFF.

This rearrangement joins TRBV5-1 to TRBJ2-7, with 10 bases identical to TRBD2. The V gene's germline CDR1 is SGHRS and CDR2 YFSETQ. The CDR3 is made up of 16 amino acids. The V segment lost 4 bases and the J segment 3 bases; nucleotides outside the gene matches: 10. The CDR3 nucleotides are TGCGCCAGCAGCCTCTCAGGACTAGCGGTTAGCTACGAGCAGTACTTC. This encodes CASSLSGLAVSYEQYF. The full variable domain, with the rest looked up from reference TRBV5-1 and TRBJ2-7, is KAGVTQTPRYLIKTRGQQVTLSCSPISGHRSVSWYQQTPGQGLQFLFEYFSETQRNKGNFPGRFSGRQFSNSRSEMNVSTLELGDSALYLCASSLSGLAVSYEQYFGPGTRLTVT.

The chain joins TRBV6-5 to TRBJ2-3, with TRBD2 identical over 8 bases. After removal of 2 bases from V and 6 bases from J, the junction contained 7 bases not matched to a gene. CDR1 is MNHEY and CDR2 is SVGAGI in the germline V gene. The CDR3 totals 15 residues. CDR3 nucleotides: TGTGCCAGCAGTTACGATAGCGGGAAGCAGGATACGCAGTATTTT. Protein: CASSYDSGKQDTQYF.

The chain carries TRBV7-9 and TRBJ1-6; 7 bases are a match to TRBD1. V trimming: 5 bases; J trimming: 10 bases; junction bases outside the gene matches: 8. Germline CDR1 is SEHNR and CDR2 is FQNEAQ (reference sequence). The CDR3 extends over 14 amino acids. The CDR3 loop reads CASSLDRAGSPLHF. The DNA of the CDR3 is TGTGCCAGCAGCCTCGACAGGGCAGGATCACCCCTCCACTTT.